A selection of T cell receptor beta chains follows, all from one sample in a study of blood T cell repertoires in COVID-19. Method: immunoSEQ multiplex PCR; TCRdb's copy keeps in-frame clones and lacks some. The sample has a few hundred thousand clones; approximately 82% are singletons. The sample consisted of peripheral blood. These receptors originate from a man over 45 with active or convalescent COVID-19. The CDR3 runs from the conserved cysteine through the conserved F or W. The D gene is left open where the match is weak. Only some rows state a clone size, as once, few, many or a class for expanded clones.

CDR3 length,V gene,clone size,J gene,D gene,CDR3 DNA,CDR3 protein
15,TRBV6-5,.,TRBJ1-1,.,TGTGCCAGCAGTCCCGAATACAGGGCGGCCACTGAAGCTTTCTTT,CASSPEYRAATEAFF
14,TRBV30,.,TRBJ1-2,TRBD1,TGTGCCTGGAGTGTACCTGGGACAGACTATGGCTACACCTTC,CAWSVPGTDYGYTF
15,TRBV6-5,.,TRBJ1-5,.,TGTGCCAGCACCGAATCGGACAGTTACAATCAGCCCCAGCATTTT,CASTESDSYNQPQHF
14,TRBV18,.,TRBJ2-6,.,TGTGCCAGCTCACTCACATCTGGGGCCAACGTCCTGACTTTC,CASSLTSGANVLTF
17,TRBV18,.,TRBJ1-5,TRBD1,TGTGCCAGCTCACCGGGACAGGGGCTGAGGGGCAATCAGCCCCAGCATTTT,CASSPGQGLRGNQPQHF
16,TRBV6-1,.,TRBJ1-6,.,TGTGCCAGCAGTGAAGAGTTAGGACGGGGTGGTTCACCCCTCCACTTT,CASSEELGRGGSPLHF
13,TRBV7-6,.,TRBJ1-2,TRBD1,TGTGCCAGCAGCCCCGACAGGGGCCATGGCTACACCTTC,CASSPDRGHGYTF
15,TRBV7-9,.,TRBJ1-1,TRBD1,TGTGCCAGCAGCTCATTGGACAGGTTGGAGAGTGAAGCTTTCTTT,CASSSLDRLESEAFF
11,TRBV20-1,few,TRBJ1-2,TRBD1,TGCAGTGCTAGAGCGCCAGGGGGTAGCACCTTC,CSARAPGGSTF
15,TRBV9,.,TRBJ2-2,.,TGTGCCAGCAGCGTAGCGACAGGGAACACCGGGGAGCTGTTTTTT,CASSVATGNTGELFF
14,TRBV5-6,.,TRBJ2-5,TRBD1,TGTGCCAGCAGCCTGACAGGGGGCGTCGAGACCCAGTACTTC,CASSLTGGVETQYF
14,TRBV2,.,TRBJ1-2,TRBD1,TGTGCCAGCAGATGGGACAGTTCGGACTATGGCTACACCTTC,CASRWDSSDYGYTF
18,TRBV4-3,few,TRBJ2-5,.,TGCGCCAGCAGCCAAGATAGAGTAACAGGGCCATACCAAGAGACCCAGTACTTC,CASSQDRVTGPYQETQYF